The clone carrying this TCR beta chain was recorded at least ten times. Its antigen is unknown. Germline V gene data show CDR1 as SEHNR and CDR2 as FQNEAQ (reference sequence). CDR3 length equals 12 residues. V was clipped by 4 bases and J by 3 bases, with 7 bases between them. TCRdb independently ran MiXCR on the reads; one entry per CDR3 protein. The sample contains roughly 320,000 distinct CDR3 sequences, roughly a tenth of which appear only once. The record originates from a study of T cell repertoires in cytomegalovirus infection. Across the whole study: Indications of both CMV infection and matching HLA type were provided by public TCR beta signatures. Study outcomes and limitations: CMV-specific TCR beta clonotypes restricted by HLA-C were the ones dominating the ex vivo response. Cumulated frequencies of public TCR beta families served to identify carriers of CMV plus the relevant HLA.

This clonotype was obtained from a human donor in good health (CMV status not recorded). Some clones in this sample may be carry-over from other donors' samples. The chain uses TRBV7-9 and TRBJ2-7, with a tentative D call TRBD2 (5 bases). Sequenced material: PBMCs. CDR3 in DNA: TGTGCCAGCAGCTCCGGGAACTACGAGCAGTACTTC. Translating it yields CASSSGNYEQYF.